This is a list of T cell receptor beta chains from one sample in a study of blood T cell repertoires in COVID-19. Clones were sequenced by immunoSEQ multiplex PCR, and TCRdb holds only the in-frame ones, with some missing. The sample shows around 99,000 clones, 90% of them seen only once. The sequenced sample consisted of peripheral blood. The receptors come from a human donor in a cohort sampled during active COVID-19. Both conserved end residues are trimmed from each CDR3. Each record gives: V gene, CDR3 protein.

>TRBV4-2
ASSQEATSGGTLLAKNIQY
>TRBV6-5
ASTDLGGRETQY
>TRBV6-5
ASSYGVRSTEAF
>TRBV5-1
ASGGGTGATDTQY
>TRBV28
ASKGGGLNEKLF
>TRBV3-1/TRBV3-2
ASSRLSGSYEQY
>TRBV11-2
ASSRDTFYGYT
>TRBV11-2
ASSWGLAGGTDTQY
>TRBV6-5
ASRQGAPNYGYT
>TRBV6-5
ASSRVAGRETQY
>TRBV19
ASSSRDEQY
>TRBV18
ASSPSRENTGELF
>TRBV4-3
ASSQEISYSGANVLT
>TRBV2
ASGRGTSEYNEQF
>TRBV19
ASSIRLGVPGNTIY
>TRBV7-2
ASSLGYRVVNEKLF